The rows below give T cell receptor beta chains drawn from one sample of a study of blood T cell repertoires in COVID-19. TCRdb's table, derived via immunoSEQ multiplex PCR, lists solely in-frame clones and lacks some. This sample has tens of thousands of clones, with around 80% found just once. Material: peripheral blood. The source is a human donor in a cohort sampled during active COVID-19. Both conserved end residues are part of each CDR3. D genes are given only for firm matches. Some rows have no size entry. The others give once, few or many, or a class for an expanded clone.

d_call	clone_size	v_call	j_call	cdr3_aa	cdr3_nt
NA	NA	TRBV3-1/TRBV3-2	TRBJ1-1	CASSQTGYRTGAFF	TGTGCCAGCAGCCAAACAGGGTATCGTACTGGGGCTTTCTTT
TRBD2	NA	TRBV6-6	TRBJ2-6	CASSHSSGGSGANVLTF	TGTGCCAGCAGTCATTCTAGCGGGGGCTCTGGGGCCAACGTCCTGACTTTC
NA	NA	TRBV5-4	TRBJ2-5	CASSPDRYQETQYF	TGTGCCAGCAGCCCCGACAGGTACCAAGAGACCCAGTACTTC
TRBD1	NA	TRBV7-9	TRBJ1-5	CASSPDRGYQPQHF	TGTGCCAGCAGCCCAGACAGGGGTTATCAGCCCCAGCATTTT
NA	NA	TRBV10-3	TRBJ2-5	CAIERGRGETQYF	TGTGCCATCGAGAGGGGGAGGGGGGAGACCCAGTACTTC
NA	NA	TRBV25-1	TRBJ1-2	CASGEGDFNYGYTF	TGTGCCAGCGGGGAGGGAGACTTTAACTATGGCTACACCTTC
NA	NA	TRBV21-1	TRBJ1-1	CAWGLQNTEAFF	TGTGCCTGGGGCTTACAGAACACTGAAGCTTTCTTT
TRBD2	NA	TRBV18	TRBJ2-7	CASSPAGGPSMHF	TGTGCCAGCTCACCAGCGGGGGGACCTAGTATGCACTTC
NA	NA	TRBV7-2	TRBJ2-7	CASSFTSEQYF	TGTGCCAGCAGCTTTACATCCGAGCAGTACTTC
TRBD2	NA	TRBV5-4	TRBJ2-1	CASSYKAGGSSYNEQFF	TGTGCCAGCAGCTATAAAGCGGGGGGGAGCTCCTACAATGAGCAGTTCTTC
NA	NA	TRBV6-1	TRBJ2-2	CASSEAGATGELFF	TGTGCCAGCAGTGAAGCGGGAGCCACCGGGGAGCTGTTTTTT
NA	few	TRBV23-1	TRBJ1-5	CASPEQPQHF	TGCGCCAGCCCGGAGCAGCCCCAGCATTTT
TRBD1	NA	TRBV5-1	TRBJ2-2	CASSLARTGFTGELFF	TGCGCCAGCAGCTTGGCCAGGACAGGGTTCACCGGGGAGCTGTTTTTT
NA	NA	TRBV19	TRBJ2-3	CASTNTDTQYF	TGTGCCAGCACAAACACAGATACGCAGTATTTT
NA	few	TRBV6-6	TRBJ1-2	CASSYLDISYGYTF	TGTGCCAGCAGTTACTTGGACATTAGCTATGGCTACACCTTC
TRBD1	NA	TRBV18	TRBJ1-1	CASSPDRMNTEAFF	TGTGCCAGCTCACCGGACAGGATGAACACTGAAGCTTTCTTT
TRBD1	NA	TRBV13	TRBJ1-5	CASSVGQVNQPQHF	TGTGCCAGCAGCGTAGGACAGGTCAATCAGCCCCAGCATTTT
NA	NA	TRBV7-9	TRBJ1-2	CASSTGGLVGYTF	TGTGCCAGCAGCACGGGAGGCCTCGTTGGCTACACCTTC
TRBD2	few	TRBV30	TRBJ2-7	CAWRFRGGSYEQYF	TGTGCCTGGAGATTTCGGGGGGGATCCTACGAGCAGTACTTC
NA	NA	TRBV5-1	TRBJ2-7	CASSFWGENSEQYF	TGCGCCAGCAGCTTTTGGGGGGAGAACAGCGAGCAGTACTTC
TRBD1	NA	TRBV6-6	TRBJ1-5	CASSRGQYSNQPQHF	TGTGCCAGCAGTCGGGGACAGTATAGCAATCAGCCCCAGCATTTT
NA	NA	TRBV11-2	TRBJ2-1	CASSPTPGEVNEQFF	TGTGCCAGCAGCCCAACACCGGGGGAGGTCAATGAGCAGTTCTTC
NA	NA	TRBV5-1	TRBJ1-1	CASSLTVNTEAFF	TGCGCCAGCAGCCTGACAGTGAACACTGAAGCTTTCTTT
NA	NA	TRBV19	TRBJ1-3	CASSESSGNTIYF	TGTGCCAGTAGTGAGAGCTCTGGAAACACCATATATTTT
NA	NA	TRBV5-1	TRBJ2-1	CASSLIQGQGNEQFF	TGCGCCAGCAGCTTGATCCAGGGCCAAGGTAATGAGCAGTTCTTC
NA	NA	TRBV9	TRBJ2-3	CASSEGPPRDTQYF	TGTGCCAGCAGCGAGGGGCCCCCGAGAGATACGCAGTATTTT
NA	NA	TRBV5-4	TRBJ2-5	CASSFGQKQETQYF	TGTGCCAGCAGCTTTGGACAGAAACAAGAGACCCAGTACTTC
TRBD2	NA	TRBV30	TRBJ2-1	CAWSVRGLAAYNEQFF	TGTGCCTGGAGTGTACGCGGACTAGCGGCGTACAATGAGCAGTTCTTC
NA	NA	TRBV27	TRBJ1-6	CASTPSGSNSPLHF	TGTGCCAGCACGCCCTCGGGTTCCAATTCACCCCTCCACTTT
NA	NA	TRBV6-5	TRBJ2-6	CASRLGAGANVLTF	TGTGCCAGCAGACTCGGGGCTGGGGCCAACGTCCTGACTTTC
TRBD1	once	TRBV7-2	TRBJ2-4	CASSSTGAWSIQYF	TGTGCCAGCAGTTCAACAGGGGCCTGGTCCATTCAGTACTTC
NA	once	TRBV7-6	TRBJ2-7	CASSISRVPSYEQYF	TGTGCCAGCTCAATTTCTCGGGTTCCGAGCTACGAGCAGTACTTC
TRBD2	NA	TRBV3-1/TRBV3-2	TRBJ2-7	CASSQLSGGPKQYEQYF	TGTGCCAGCAGCCAACTTAGCGGGGGCCCTAAGCAATACGAGCAGTACTTC
TRBD1	NA	TRBV5-1	TRBJ1-1	CASSLQGTPEAFF	TGCGCCAGCAGCTTACAGGGGACCCCTGAAGCTTTCTTT
NA	NA	TRBV18	TRBJ2-5	CASSPLRPVRGVQETQYF	TGTGCCAGCTCACCACTTCGTCCTGTGCGCGGGGTTCAAGAGACCCAGTACTTC
TRBD1	NA	TRBV7-6	TRBJ1-2	CASSPDRGQGYTF	TGTGCCAGCAGCCCGGACAGGGGGCAAGGCTACACCTTC
NA	NA	TRBV3-1/TRBV3-2	TRBJ2-5	CASGLGVSQETQYF	TGTGCCAGCGGACTCGGAGTGTCCCAAGAGACCCAGTACTTC
TRBD1	NA	TRBV11-2	TRBJ1-4	CASSANRGRGKLFF	TGTGCCAGCAGCGCTAACAGGGGCCGGGGAAAACTGTTTTTT
TRBD1	NA	TRBV7-2	TRBJ2-7	CASGTAYEQYF	TGTGCCAGCGGGACAGCCTACGAGCAGTACTTC
TRBD1	NA	TRBV6-5	TRBJ2-3	CASSFGTGVSDTQYF	TGTGCCAGCAGTTTCGGGACAGGGGTATCAGATACGCAGTATTTT
NA	NA	TRBV18	TRBJ1-2	CASSPRDTPNYGYTF	TGTGCCAGCTCACCCCGGGACACACCTAACTATGGCTACACCTTC